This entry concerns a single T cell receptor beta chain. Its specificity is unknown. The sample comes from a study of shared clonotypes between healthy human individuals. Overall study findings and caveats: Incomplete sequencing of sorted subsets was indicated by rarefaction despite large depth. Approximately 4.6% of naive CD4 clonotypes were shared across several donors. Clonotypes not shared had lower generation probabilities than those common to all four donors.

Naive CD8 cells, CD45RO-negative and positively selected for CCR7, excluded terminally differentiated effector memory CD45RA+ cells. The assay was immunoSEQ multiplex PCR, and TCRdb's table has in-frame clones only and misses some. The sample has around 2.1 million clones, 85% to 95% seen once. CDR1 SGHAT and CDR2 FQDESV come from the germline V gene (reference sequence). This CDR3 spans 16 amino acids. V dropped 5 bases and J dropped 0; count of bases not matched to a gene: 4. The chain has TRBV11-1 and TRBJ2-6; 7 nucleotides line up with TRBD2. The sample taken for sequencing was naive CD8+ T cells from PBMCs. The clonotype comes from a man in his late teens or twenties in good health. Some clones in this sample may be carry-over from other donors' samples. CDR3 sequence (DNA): TGTGCCAGCAGCCCGGGGAGGGGCTCTGGGGCCAACGTCCTGACTTTC. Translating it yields CASSPGRGSGANVLTF. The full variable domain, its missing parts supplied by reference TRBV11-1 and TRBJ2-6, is EAEVAQSPRYKITEKSQAVAFWCDPISGHATLYWYRQILGQGPELLVQFQDESVVDDSQLPKDRFSAERLKGVDSTLKIQPAELGDSAMYLCASSPGRGSGANVLTFGAGSRLTVL.